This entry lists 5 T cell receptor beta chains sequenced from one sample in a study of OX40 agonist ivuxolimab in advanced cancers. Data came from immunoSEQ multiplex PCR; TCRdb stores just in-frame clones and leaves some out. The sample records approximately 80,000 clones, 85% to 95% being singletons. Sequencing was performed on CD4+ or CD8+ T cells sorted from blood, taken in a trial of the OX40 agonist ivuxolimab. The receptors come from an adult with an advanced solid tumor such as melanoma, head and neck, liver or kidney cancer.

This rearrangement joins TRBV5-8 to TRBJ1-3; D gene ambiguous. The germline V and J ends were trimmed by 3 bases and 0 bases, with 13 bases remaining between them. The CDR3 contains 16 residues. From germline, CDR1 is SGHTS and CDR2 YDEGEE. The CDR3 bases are TGTGCCAGCAGCTCTCTCCTACAGAGCTCTGGAAACACCATATATTTT. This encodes CASSSLLQSSGNTIYF. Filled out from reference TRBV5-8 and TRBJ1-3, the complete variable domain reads EAGVTQSPTHLIKTRGQQATLRCSPISGHTSVYWYQQALGLGLQFLLWYDEGEERNRGNFPPRFSGRQFPNYSSELNVNALELEDSALYLCASSSLLQSSGNTIYFGEGSWLTVV.

CDR3 sequence: CASSLPPGNTIYF. CDR3 sequence (DNA): TGTGCCAGCAGCTTACCCCCGGGAAACACCATATATTTT. The chain has TRBV7-9 and TRBJ1-3; the D is unclear. The CDR3 is 13 amino acids. Trimming stripped 2 bases from V and 4 bases from J, with 6 bases between. CDR1 is SEHNR, CDR2 FQNEAQ, per germline (reference sequence).

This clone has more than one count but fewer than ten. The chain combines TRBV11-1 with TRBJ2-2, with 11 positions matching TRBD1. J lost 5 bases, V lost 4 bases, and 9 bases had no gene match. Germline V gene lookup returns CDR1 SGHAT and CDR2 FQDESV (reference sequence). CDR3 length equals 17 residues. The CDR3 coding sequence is TGTGCCAGCAGCTCCCGTTGGACAGGGGGCAGAACCGGGGAGCTGTTTTTT. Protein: CASSSRWTGGRTGELFF.

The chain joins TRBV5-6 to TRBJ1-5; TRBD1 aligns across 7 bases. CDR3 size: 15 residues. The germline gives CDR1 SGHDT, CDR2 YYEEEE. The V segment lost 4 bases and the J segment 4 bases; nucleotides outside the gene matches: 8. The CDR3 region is CASSQLTGVNQPQHF. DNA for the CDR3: TGTGCCAGCAGCCAACTCACAGGGGTTAATCAGCCCCAGCATTTT. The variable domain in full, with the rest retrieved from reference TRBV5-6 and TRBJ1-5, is DAGVTQSPTHLIKTRGQQVTLRCSPKSGHDTVSWYQQALGQGPQFIFQYYEEEERQRGNFPDRFSGHQFPNYSSELNVNALLLGDSALYLCASSQLTGVNQPQHFGDGTRLSIL.

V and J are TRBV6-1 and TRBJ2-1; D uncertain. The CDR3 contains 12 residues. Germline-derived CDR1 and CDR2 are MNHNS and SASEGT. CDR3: CAILPLIDEQFF. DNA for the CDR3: TGTGCTATACTTCCCCTTATCGATGAGCAGTTCTTC.